This passage covers 11 T cell receptor beta chains from one sample sequenced in a study of shared clonotypes between healthy human individuals. CD45RO-negative, CCR7-positively selected cells formed the naive CD8 fraction, excluding terminally differentiated effector memory CD45RA+ cells. Sequenced by immunoSEQ multiplex PCR; TCRdb stores in-frame clones only, minus some. The profile shows hundreds of thousands of clones, 92% of them singletons. The sequencing input was naive CD8+ T cells sorted from blood. These receptors were obtained from a man between 25 and 39 years old in good health.

The V gene is TRBV27, the J gene TRBJ2-3; D may be TRBD1 (6 bases). V lost 6 bases and J lost 0, with 13 bases in between. This CDR3 is 15 amino acids long. The V gene's germline CDR1 is MNHEY and CDR2 SMNVEV (reference sequence). The CDR3 here is CASSPWTASTDTQYF. The CDR3 coding sequence is TGTGCCAGCAGCCCTTGGACAGCTAGCACAGATACGCAGTATTTT.

The CDR3 loop reads CASSQEWTGPGFF. CDR3 DNA sequence: TGTGCCAGCAGCCAGGAGTGGACGGGACCCGGGTTCTTC. The V gene is TRBV14, the J gene TRBJ2-1, with D perhaps given as TRBD1 or TRBD2 (5 bases each). Trimming removed 3 bases at V and 15 bases at J, with 18 bases between. The CDR3 contains 13 residues. Germline lookup yields CDR1 SGHDN and CDR2 FVKESK.

The rearrangement joins TRBV14 to TRBJ2-1; TRBD2 matches at 7 bases. After removal of 2 bases from V and 0 bases from J, the junction contained 4 bases not matched to a gene. Germline V CDR1 and CDR2: SGHDN, FVKESK. The CDR3 is made up of 16 amino acids. The DNA for the CDR3 is TGTGCCAGCAGCCAACTAGCGGCGAGCTCCTACAATGAGCAGTTCTTC. Translating gives CASSQLAASSYNEQFF.

The chain is built from TRBV28 and TRBJ2-7; 7 nucleotides agree with TRBD2. The CDR3 is made up of 15 amino acids. The J segment lost 1 base and the V segment lost 3 bases, leaving 6 bases of the junction unmatched. Germline assignment: CDR1 MDHEN and CDR2 SYDVKM. The CDR3 sequence: CASSFESSGSYEQYF. In DNA, the CDR3 is TGTGCCAGCAGTTTTGAGTCTAGCGGTTCCTACGAGCAGTACTTC.

About this clone: This sample also contains other DNA sequences that code for the same CDR3. This chain connects TRBV29-1 to TRBJ2-2; D not certain. V lost 6 bases and J lost 5, with 13 bases in between. Germline assignment: CDR1 SQVTM and CDR2 ANQGSEA. CDR3 length: 13 residues. The CDR3 DNA reads as TGCAGCGTCGATTTAGCCGGGACCGGGGAGCTGTTTTTT. Its protein product is CSVDLAGTGELFF.

This clone showed up just once. The chain combines TRBV7-9 with TRBJ2-1; possible D gene TRBD2, 6 bases. Germline CDR1 SEHNR, CDR2 FQNEAQ (reference sequence). V lost 4 bases to trimming and J lost 4 bases, with 17 bases between them. The CDR3 has 16 amino acids. In nucleotides, the CDR3 is TGTGCCAGCAGCTCCATGGAGGGGACTCCTTACAATGAGCAGTTCTTC. Translated: CASSSMEGTPYNEQFF.

J is TRBJ2-6 and V is TRBV5-1; perhaps TRBD2 as D (5 bases). CDR1 is SGHRS, CDR2 YFSETQ, per germline. The CDR3 sequence is 18 residues long. V shed 4 bases and J shed 2 bases, with 19 bases lying between them. The CDR3 reads CASSLPAALGAGANVLTF. The CDR3, as DNA: TGCGCCAGCAGCCTCCCCGCAGCATTGGGAGCTGGGGCCAACGTCCTGACTTTC.

The chain links TRBV7-9 to TRBJ2-2, with 8 bases lining up with TRBD1. The CDR3 length is 16 residues. Losses at the gene ends were 6 bases for V and 1 base for J; bases not matched to a gene: 7. Germline CDR1 and CDR2: SEHNR and FQNEAQ (reference sequence). CDR3 amino acids: CASSYDRGKNTGELFF. The CDR3, as DNA: TGTGCCAGCAGTTACGACAGGGGAAAGAACACCGGGGAGCTGTTTTTT.

The chain is built from TRBV7-6 and TRBJ2-2; a possible D gene is TRBD2 (6 bases). The length of the CDR3 is 15 residues. V gave up 2 bases and J gave up 2 bases, with 9 bases separating them. CDR1 is SGHVS and CDR2 is FNYEAQ in the germline V gene. The CDR3 sequence: CASSLTGDNTGELFF. CDR3 DNA sequence: TGTGCCAGCAGCTTAACGGGGGATAACACCGGGGAGCTGTTTTTT.

V gene TRBV5-1 combines with J gene TRBJ2-7; 7 bases are a match to TRBD1. Trimming removed 0 bases from V and 5 bases from J; junction bases left unmatched: 8. The CDR3 spans 15 residues. From germline, CDR1 is SGHRS and CDR2 YFSETQ. CDR3 sequence reads: CASSLDETGLDEQYF. DNA of the CDR3: TGCGCCAGCAGCTTGGATGAGACAGGGTTAGACGAGCAGTACTTC.

The J gene is TRBJ2-7, the V gene TRBV5-5; no clear D. There are 12 residues in the CDR3. Trimming cost V 4 bases and J 8 bases, with 13 bases left between them. Per the germline V gene, CDR1 is SGHKS and CDR2 is YYEKEE (reference sequence). The DNA of the CDR3 is TGTGCCAGCAGCAATCCACCAGTGCAGCAGTACTTC. Encoded protein: CASSNPPVQQYF.